This T cell receptor beta chain was identified in a study of brain T cells in children with intractable seizures. This table comes from immunoSEQ multiplex PCR, and its TCRdb copy is limited to in-frame clones, with some not included. The sample yields roughly 110,000 clones, 94% seen once. V was shortened by 1 base and J by 6 bases, with 10 bases between the two germline ends. The CDR3 loop spans 12 amino acids. Germline-derived CDR1 and CDR2 are SQVTM and ANQGSEA. The clonotype was recovered from a boy under two years old with hemimegalencephaly and intractable seizures. The specimen was peripheral blood, collected at surgery. The J gene is TRBJ2-7, the V gene TRBV29-1; perhaps TRBD1 as D (5 bases). CDR3: CSVEGVGPEQYF. The CDR3 DNA follows: TGCAGCGTTGAAGGGGTGGGGCCCGAGCAGTACTTC.